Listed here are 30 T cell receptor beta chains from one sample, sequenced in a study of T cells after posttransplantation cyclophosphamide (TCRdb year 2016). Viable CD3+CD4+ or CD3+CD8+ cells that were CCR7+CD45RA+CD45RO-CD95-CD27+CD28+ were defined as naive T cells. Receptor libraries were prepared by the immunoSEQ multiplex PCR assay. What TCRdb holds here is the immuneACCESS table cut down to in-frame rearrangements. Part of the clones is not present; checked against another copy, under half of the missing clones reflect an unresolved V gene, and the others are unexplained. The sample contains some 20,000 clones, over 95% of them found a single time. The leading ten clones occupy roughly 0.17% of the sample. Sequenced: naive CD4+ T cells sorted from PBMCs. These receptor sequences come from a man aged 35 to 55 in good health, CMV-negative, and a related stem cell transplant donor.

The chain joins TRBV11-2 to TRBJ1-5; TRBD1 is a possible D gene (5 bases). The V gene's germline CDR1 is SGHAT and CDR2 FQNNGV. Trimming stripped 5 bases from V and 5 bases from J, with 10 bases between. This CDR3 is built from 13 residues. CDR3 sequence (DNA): TGTGCCAGCAGCCAAGGGGACTATCAGCCCCAGCATTTT. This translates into CASSQGDYQPQHF.

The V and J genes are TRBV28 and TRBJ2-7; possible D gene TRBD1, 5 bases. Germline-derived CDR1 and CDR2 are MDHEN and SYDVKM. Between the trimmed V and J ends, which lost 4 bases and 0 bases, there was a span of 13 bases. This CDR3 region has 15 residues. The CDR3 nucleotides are TGTGCCAGCAGTTCGCAGGGTAATCCCTCCTACGAGCAGTACTTC. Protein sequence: CASSSQGNPSYEQYF.

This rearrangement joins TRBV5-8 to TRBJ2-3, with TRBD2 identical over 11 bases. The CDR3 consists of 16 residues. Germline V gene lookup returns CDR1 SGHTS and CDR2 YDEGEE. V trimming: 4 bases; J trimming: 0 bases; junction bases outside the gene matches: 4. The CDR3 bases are TGTGCCAGCAGCCCGGGACTAGCGGCTAGCACAGATACGCAGTATTTT. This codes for CASSPGLAASTDTQYF. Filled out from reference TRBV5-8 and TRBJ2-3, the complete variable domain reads EAGVTQSPTHLIKTRGQQATLRCSPISGHTSVYWYQQALGLGLQFLLWYDEGEERNRGNFPPRFSGRQFPNYSSELNVNALELEDSALYLCASSPGLAASTDTQYFGPGTRLTVL.

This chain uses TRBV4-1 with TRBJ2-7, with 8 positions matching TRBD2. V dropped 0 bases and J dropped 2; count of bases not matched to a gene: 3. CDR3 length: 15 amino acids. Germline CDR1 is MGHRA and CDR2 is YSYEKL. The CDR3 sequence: CASSQETGGAYEQYF. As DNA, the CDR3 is TGCGCCAGCAGCCAAGAAACGGGAGGGGCCTACGAGCAGTACTTC.

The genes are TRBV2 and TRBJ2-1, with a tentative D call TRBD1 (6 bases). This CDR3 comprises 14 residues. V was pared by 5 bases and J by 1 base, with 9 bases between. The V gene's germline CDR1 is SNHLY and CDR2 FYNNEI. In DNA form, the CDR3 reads TGTGCCAGCAGTTCACAGGGATCCTACAATGAGCAGTTCTTC. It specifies CASSSQGSYNEQFF.

The CDR3 loop is CASSFGIAGGVNEQFF. CDR3 nucleotide sequence: TGTGCCAGCAGCTTCGGAATAGCGGGAGGGGTTAATGAGCAGTTCTTC. The chain combines TRBV11-3 with TRBJ2-1; 11 bases agree with TRBD2. The J segment lost 7 bases and the V segment lost 3 bases, leaving 8 bases of the junction unmatched. The CDR3 is 16 amino acids. CDR1 SGHNT and CDR2 YENEEA come from the germline V gene.

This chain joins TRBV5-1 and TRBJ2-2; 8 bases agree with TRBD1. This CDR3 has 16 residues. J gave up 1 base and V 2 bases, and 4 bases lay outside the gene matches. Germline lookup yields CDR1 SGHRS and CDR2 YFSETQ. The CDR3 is CASSFFGQGNTGELFF. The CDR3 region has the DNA TGCGCCAGCAGCTTCTTCGGACAGGGGAACACCGGGGAGCTGTTTTTT. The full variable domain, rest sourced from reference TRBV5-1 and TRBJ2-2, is KAGVTQTPRYLIKTRGQQVTLSCSPISGHRSVSWYQQTPGQGLQFLFEYFSETQRNKGNFPGRFSGRQFSNSRSEMNVSTLELGDSALYLCASSFFGQGNTGELFFGEGSRLTVL.

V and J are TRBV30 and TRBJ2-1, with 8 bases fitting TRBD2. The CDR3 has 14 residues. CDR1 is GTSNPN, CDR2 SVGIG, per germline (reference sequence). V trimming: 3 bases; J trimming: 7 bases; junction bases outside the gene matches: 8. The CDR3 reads CAWRRSGSRNEQFF. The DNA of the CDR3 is TGTGCCTGGAGGCGGAGCGGGAGTAGGAATGAGCAGTTCTTC.

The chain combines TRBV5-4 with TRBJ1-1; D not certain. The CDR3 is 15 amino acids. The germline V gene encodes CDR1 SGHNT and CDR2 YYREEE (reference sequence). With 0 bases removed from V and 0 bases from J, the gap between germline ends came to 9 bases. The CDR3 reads CASSLDPDMNTEAFF. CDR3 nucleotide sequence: TGTGCCAGCAGCTTGGATCCAGACATGAACACTGAAGCTTTCTTT.

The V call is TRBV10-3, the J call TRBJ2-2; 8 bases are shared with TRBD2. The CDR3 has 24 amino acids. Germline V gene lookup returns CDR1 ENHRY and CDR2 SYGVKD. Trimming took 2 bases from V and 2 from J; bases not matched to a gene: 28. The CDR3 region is CAISERRVSWTSPTPELNTGELFF. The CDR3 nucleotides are TGTGCCATCAGTGAGAGAAGGGTCAGTTGGACTAGCCCCACACCCGAATTAAACACCGGGGAGCTGTTTTTT.

CDR3 region: CASSIGSGRASLGEQFF. DNA of the CDR3: TGTGCCAGTAGTATCGGTAGCGGGAGGGCCTCACTAGGGGAGCAGTTCTTC. V usage is TRBV19 and J usage is TRBJ2-1, with TRBD2 identical over 11 bases. Trimming took 3 bases from V and 10 from J; bases not matched to a gene: 14. Per germline, CDR1 LNHDA and CDR2 SQIVND (reference sequence). The CDR3 spans 17 residues. The whole variable domain, filled in from reference TRBV19 and TRBJ2-1, reads DGGITQSPKYLFRKEGQNVTLSCEQNLNHDAMYWYRQDPGQGLRLIYYSQIVNDFQKGDIAEGYSVSREKKESFPLTVTSAQKNPTAFYLCASSIGSGRASLGEQFFGPGTRLTVL.

CDR3 sequence reads: CASSPTGVNTEAFF. The CDR3 bases are TGTGCCAGCTCACCAACAGGAGTGAACACTGAAGCTTTCTTT. This chain joins TRBV18 and TRBJ1-1; D is perhaps TRBD1 (5 bases). The CDR3 loop spans 14 amino acids. Between the trimmed V and J ends, which lost 2 bases and 0 bases, there was a span of 7 bases. Germline CDR1 reads KGHSH; CDR2 reads LQKENI.

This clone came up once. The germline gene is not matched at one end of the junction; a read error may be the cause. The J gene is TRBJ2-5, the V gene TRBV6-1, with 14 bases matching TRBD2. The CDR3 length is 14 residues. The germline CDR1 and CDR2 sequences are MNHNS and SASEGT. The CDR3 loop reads CASSFSTSGRARNF. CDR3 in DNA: TGTGCCAGCAGTTTTTCGACTAGCGGGAGGGCCAGGAACTTC.

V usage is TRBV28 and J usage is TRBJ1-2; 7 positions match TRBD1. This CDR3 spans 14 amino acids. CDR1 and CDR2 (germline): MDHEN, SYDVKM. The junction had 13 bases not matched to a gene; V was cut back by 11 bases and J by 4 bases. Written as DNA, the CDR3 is TGTGCCCTCGCCACAGGGGTCTCGGGCTATGGCTACACCTTC. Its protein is CALATGVSGYGYTF.

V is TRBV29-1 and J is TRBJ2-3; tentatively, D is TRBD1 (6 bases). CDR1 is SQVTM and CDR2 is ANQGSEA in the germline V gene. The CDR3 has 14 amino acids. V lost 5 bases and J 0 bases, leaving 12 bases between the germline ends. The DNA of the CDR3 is TGCAGCGTTTACGGGACAACTAGCACAGATACGCAGTATTTT. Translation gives CSVYGTTSTDTQYF.

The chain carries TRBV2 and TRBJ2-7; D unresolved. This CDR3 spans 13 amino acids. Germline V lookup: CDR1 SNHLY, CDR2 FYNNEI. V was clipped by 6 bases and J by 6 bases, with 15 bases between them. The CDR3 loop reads CASRAFLEPEQYF. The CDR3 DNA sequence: TGTGCCAGCAGGGCCTTCCTTGAACCCGAGCAGTACTTC.

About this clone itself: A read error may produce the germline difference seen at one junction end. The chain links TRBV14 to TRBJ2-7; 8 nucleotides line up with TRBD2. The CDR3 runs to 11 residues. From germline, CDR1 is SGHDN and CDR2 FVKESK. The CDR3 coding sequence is TGTGCCAGCGGAATAAGCGGGAGCCAAGACTTC. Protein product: CASGISGSQDF.

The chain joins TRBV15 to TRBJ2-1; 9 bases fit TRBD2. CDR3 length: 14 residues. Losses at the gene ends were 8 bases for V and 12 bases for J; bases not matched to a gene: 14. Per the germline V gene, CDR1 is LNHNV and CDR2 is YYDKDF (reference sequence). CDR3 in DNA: TGTGCCACCGAGGGTTGGGCGGGAGGGCCCCGGCAGTTCTTC. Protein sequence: CATEGWAGGPRQFF. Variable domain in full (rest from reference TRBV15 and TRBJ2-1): DAMVIQNPRYQVTQFGKPVTLSCSQTLNHNVMYWYQQKSSQAPKLLFHYYDKDFNNEADTPDNFQSRRPNTSFCFLDIRSPGLGDTAMYLCATEGWAGGPRQFFGPGTRLTVL.

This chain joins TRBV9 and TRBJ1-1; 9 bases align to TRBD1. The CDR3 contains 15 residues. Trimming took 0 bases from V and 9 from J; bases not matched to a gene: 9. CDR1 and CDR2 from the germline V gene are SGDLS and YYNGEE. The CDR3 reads CASSVAVPGQGKAFF. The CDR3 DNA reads TGTGCCAGCAGCGTAGCGGTCCCGGGACAGGGAAAAGCTTTCTTT.

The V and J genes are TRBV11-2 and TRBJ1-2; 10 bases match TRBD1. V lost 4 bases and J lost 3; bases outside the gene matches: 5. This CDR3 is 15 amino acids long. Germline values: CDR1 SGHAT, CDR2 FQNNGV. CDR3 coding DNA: TGTGCCAGCAGCTGGGACAGGGGAAGGGACTATGGCTACACCTTC. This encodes CASSWDRGRDYGYTF.

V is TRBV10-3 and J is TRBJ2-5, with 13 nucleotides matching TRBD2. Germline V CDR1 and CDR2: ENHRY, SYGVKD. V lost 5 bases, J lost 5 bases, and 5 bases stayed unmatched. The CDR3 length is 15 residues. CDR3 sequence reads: CAISFGTSGIETQYF. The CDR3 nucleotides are TGTGCCATCAGTTTTGGGACTAGCGGGATTGAGACCCAGTACTTC.

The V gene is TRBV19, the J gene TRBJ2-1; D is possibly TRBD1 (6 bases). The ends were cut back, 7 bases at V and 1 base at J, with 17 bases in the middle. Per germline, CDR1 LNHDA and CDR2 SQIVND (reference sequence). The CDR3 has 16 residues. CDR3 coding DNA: TGTGCCAGTACCTTAAAGAGGGGGAATTCCTACAATGAGCAGTTCTTC. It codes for CASTLKRGNSYNEQFF.

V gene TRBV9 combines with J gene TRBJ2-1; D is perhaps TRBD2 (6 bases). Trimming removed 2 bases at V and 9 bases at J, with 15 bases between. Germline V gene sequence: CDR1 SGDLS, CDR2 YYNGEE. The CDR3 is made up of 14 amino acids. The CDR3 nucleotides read TGTGCCAGCAGCGTCCCCGGGGGATCAACTGAGCAGTTCTTC. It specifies CASSVPGGSTEQFF.

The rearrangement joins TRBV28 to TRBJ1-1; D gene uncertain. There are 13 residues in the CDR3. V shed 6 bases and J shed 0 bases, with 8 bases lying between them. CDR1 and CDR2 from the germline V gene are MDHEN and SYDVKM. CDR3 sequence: CASSSYLNTEAFF. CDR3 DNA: TGTGCCAGCAGCTCGTATTTGAACACTGAAGCTTTCTTT.

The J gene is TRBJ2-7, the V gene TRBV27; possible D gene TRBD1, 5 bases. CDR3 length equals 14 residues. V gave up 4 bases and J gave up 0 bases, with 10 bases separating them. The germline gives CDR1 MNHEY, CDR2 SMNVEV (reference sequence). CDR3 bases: TGTGCCAGCAGTTCTCAGGGATTCTCCTACGAGCAGTACTTC. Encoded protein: CASSSQGFSYEQYF.

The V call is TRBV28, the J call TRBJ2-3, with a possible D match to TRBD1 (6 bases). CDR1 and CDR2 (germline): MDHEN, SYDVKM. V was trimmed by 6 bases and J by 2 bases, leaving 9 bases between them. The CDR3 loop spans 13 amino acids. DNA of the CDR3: TGTGCCAGCAGGAACAGGGACACAGATACGCAGTATTTT. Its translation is CASRNRDTDTQYF.

The CDR3 reads CASSSQGTKDEQYF. The CDR3 DNA is TGTGCCAGCAGCTCCCAGGGGACCAAAGACGAGCAGTACTTC. The rearrangement joins TRBV7-2 to TRBJ2-7; TRBD1 might be the D (6 bases). The CDR3 spans 14 residues. V was clipped by 4 bases and J by 5 bases, with 15 bases between them. Germline CDR1 SGHTA, CDR2 FQGNSA.

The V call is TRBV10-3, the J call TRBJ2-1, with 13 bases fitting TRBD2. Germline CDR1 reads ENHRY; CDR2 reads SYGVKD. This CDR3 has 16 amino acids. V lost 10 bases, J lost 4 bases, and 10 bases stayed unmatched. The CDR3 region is CATGAGTSGAYNEQFF. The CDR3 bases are TGTGCCACAGGGGCCGGGACTAGCGGGGCTTACAATGAGCAGTTCTTC.

The CDR3 is CASSLVISGSLGPQETQYF. The CDR3 DNA reads as TGTGCCAGCAGCTTAGTGATAAGCGGGAGCCTCGGTCCGCAAGAGACCCAGTACTTC. The chain uses TRBV7-2 and TRBJ2-5, with TRBD2 identical over 8 bases. V shed 1 base, J shed 2 bases, and the junction held 15 bases outside the gene matches. CDR1 SGHTA and CDR2 FQGNSA come from the germline V gene. There are 19 residues in the CDR3. The full variable domain, its missing parts supplied by reference TRBV7-2 and TRBJ2-5, is GAGVSQSPSNKVTEKGKDVELRCDPISGHTALYWYRQSLGQGLEFLIYFQGNSAPDKSGLPSDRFSAERTGGSVSTLTIQRTQQEDSAVYLCASSLVISGSLGPQETQYFGPGTRLLVL.

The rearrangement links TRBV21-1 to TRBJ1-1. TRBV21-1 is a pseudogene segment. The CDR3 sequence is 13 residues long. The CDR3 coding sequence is TGTGCCAGCGCGGAGGAAATGGAAACTGAAGCTTTCTTT. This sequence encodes CASAEEMETEAFF.